In this sample, the clone carrying this T cell receptor beta chain turned up many times. Each CDR3 protein is one row after TCRdb ran MiXCR on the 5' RACE reads. The sample has 25,000 or so distinct CDR3 sequences; approximately 3% are singletons. The record originates from a study of spatial heterogeneity in lung cancer. As for the study in general: Detection consistently captured more beta-chain sequences than alpha-chain sequences.

The CDR3 spans 15 residues. Trimming pared 6 bases from V and 4 bases from J, leaving 18 bases between. Germline assignment: CDR1 SEHNR and CDR2 FQNEAQ (reference sequence). Specified time point: sample taken at primary tumor resection. Extraction of whole RNA from tumor, nontumor lung or frozen PBMC preceded unsorted sequencing. The TCR comes from a female donor with early-stage non-small cell lung cancer. V is TRBV7-9 and J is TRBJ1-2; TRBD1 might be the D (6 bases). Sequenced here: PBMCs, sampled at surgery. Here the CDR3 reads CASRREGESVYGYTF. CDR3 nucleotide sequence: TGTGCCAGCAGACGTGAGGGGGAATCGGTCTATGGCTACACCTTC.